This T cell receptor (beta chain) was sequenced during a study of blood T cell repertoires in COVID-19. The ends were cut back, 3 bases at V and 2 bases at J, with 8 bases in the middle. CDR1 and CDR2 from the germline V gene are MNHNS and SASEGT. The CDR3 has 15 amino acids. Profiled with immunoSEQ multiplex PCR; TCRdb holds only in-frame clones, not every one. The sample shows around 190,000 clones, approximately 80% of them seen only once. V and J are TRBV6-1 and TRBJ2-6, with D possibly matching TRBD2 (6 bases). This receptor was obtained from a human donor in a cohort sampled during active COVID-19. The material sequenced was peripheral blood. The chain's CDR3 is CASSEGGAGANVLTF. CDR3 DNA sequence: TGTGCCAGCAGTGAGGGAGGAGCTGGGGCCAACGTCCTGACTTTC.